A selection of T cell receptor beta chains follows, all from one sample in a study of cytomegalovirus exposure and HLA in healthy donors. Here immunoSEQ multiplex PCR was the method, and the copy in TCRdb shows in-frame clones only, minus some. The sample shows more than 85,000 clones, about 77% of them seen only once. Sequenced material: PBMCs. These receptors were obtained from a woman aged 18-35 years in good health and CMV-seropositive. Both conserved end residues are part of each CDR3. Fields, in order: CDR3 protein, CDR3 DNA, clone size, V gene, CDR3 length, D gene, J gene. The D gene is left open where the match is weak. Size is stated for part of the rows, as once, few or many counts, or as a class when the clone is expanded.

CASSLETYEQYF	TGTGCCAGCAGTTTAGAGACCTACGAGCAGTACTTC	.	TRBV28	12	.	TRBJ2-7
CASVWREFDNEQFF	TGTGCCAGCGTTTGGCGGGAGTTCGACAATGAGCAGTTCTTC	.	TRBV7-2	14	TRBD2	TRBJ2-1
CSVLASGRGEQYF	TGCAGCGTCCTAGCCTCTGGGAGGGGAGAGCAGTACTTC	.	TRBV29-1	13	TRBD2	TRBJ2-7
CASSHTLDSSYNEQFF	TGTGCCAGCAGTCACACCCTGGACAGCTCCTACAATGAGCAGTTCTTC	.	TRBV4-2	16	.	TRBJ2-1
CASSWGGIAGGYNEQFF	TGCGCCAGCAGCTGGGGGGGAATAGCGGGAGGGTACAATGAGCAGTTCTTC	.	TRBV5-1	17	TRBD2	TRBJ2-1
CATRSWGVETQYF	TGTGCCACCCGCAGTTGGGGGGTCGAGACCCAGTACTTC	.	TRBV19	13	.	TRBJ2-5
CASSLVQGTEAFF	TGTGCCAGCAGTTTAGTACAGGGAACTGAAGCTTTCTTT	.	TRBV28	13	.	TRBJ1-1
CASSHAYEQYF	TGTGCCAGCAGCCATGCGTACGAGCAGTACTTC	.	TRBV14	11	.	TRBJ2-7
CASSIYRSRADTQYF	TGTGCCAGCAGTATATACAGGAGTAGGGCAGATACGCAGTATTTT	.	TRBV6-5	15	.	TRBJ2-3
CASSVRQVLENTEAFF	TGTGCCAGCAGCGTGAGACAGGTCTTGGAGAACACTGAAGCTTTCTTT	.	TRBV7-8	16	.	TRBJ1-1
CASSPTPIAGRETQYF	TGTGCCAGCAGCCCGACACCCATAGCGGGACGCGAGACCCAGTACTTC	.	TRBV5-4	16	TRBD2	TRBJ2-5
CASSSVSGTDTQYF	TGTGCCAGTAGTAGCGTTAGCGGCACAGATACGCAGTATTTT	.	TRBV19	14	.	TRBJ2-3
CAISLDRGNTEAFF	TGTGCCATCAGCCTCGACAGGGGCAACACTGAAGCTTTCTTT	.	TRBV10-3	14	TRBD1	TRBJ1-1
CASSPMVSSYNEQFF	TGTGCCAGCAGCCCCATGGTTAGCTCCTACAATGAGCAGTTCTTC	.	TRBV11-3	15	.	TRBJ2-1
CASSLRGQSTDTQYF	TGTGCCAGCAGTTTAAGGGGACAGTCCACAGATACGCAGTATTTT	.	TRBV27	15	TRBD1	TRBJ2-3
CASSQGAGEKLFF	TGTGCCAGCAGTCAGGGGGCAGGTGAAAAACTGTTTTTT	.	TRBV7-3	13	TRBD1	TRBJ1-4
CASSQGLAGYEQYF	TGCGCCAGCAGCCAAGGCCTAGCGGGGTACGAGCAGTACTTC	.	TRBV4-1	14	TRBD2	TRBJ2-7
CASSIQGAMNTEAFF	TGTGCCAGCAGCATACAGGGGGCAATGAACACTGAAGCTTTCTTT	few	TRBV5-4	15	TRBD1	TRBJ1-1
CASSQGRGFQETQYF	TGCGCCAGCAGCCAAGGGAGAGGCTTCCAAGAGACCCAGTACTTC	.	TRBV4-1	15	.	TRBJ2-5
CASSYAPITGGEQFF	TGTGCCAGCAGTTACGCCCCAATTACCGGCGGTGAGCAGTTCTTC	.	TRBV6-5	15	.	TRBJ2-1
CASSHGGPGQGNHEQFF	TGCGCCAGCAGTCATGGCGGCCCGGGACAGGGGAATCATGAGCAGTTCTTC	.	TRBV23-1	17	TRBD1	TRBJ2-1
CASSLLEGVAQPQHF	TGTGCCAGCAGTTTATTGGAAGGGGTTGCTCAGCCCCAGCATTTT	.	TRBV28	15	.	TRBJ1-5
CASSPETGSYEQYF	TGTGCCAGTAGTCCAGAGACGGGATCCTACGAGCAGTACTTC	.	TRBV19	14	.	TRBJ2-7
CASNYKQAAAFF	TGTGCCAGCAACTATAAACAGGCCGCAGCTTTCTTT	.	TRBV28	12	.	TRBJ1-1
CASSLAGTSSYEQYF	TGCGCCAGCAGCTTGGCCGGGACTAGCTCCTACGAGCAGTACTTC	once	TRBV5-1	15	TRBD2	TRBJ2-7
CAWSDSGGSTDTQYF	TGTGCCTGGAGTGATTCGGGAGGCAGCACAGATACGCAGTATTTT	.	TRBV30	15	TRBD2	TRBJ2-3
CASSLPTGTTEAFF	TGTGCCAGCAGCTTGCCGACAGGTACCACTGAAGCTTTCTTT	.	TRBV7-9	14	.	TRBJ1-1
CASSLHRDYYNEQFF	TGCGCCAGCAGCCTCCACCGGGACTACTACAATGAGCAGTTCTTC	medium-sized	TRBV4-1	15	TRBD2	TRBJ2-1
CASSEGRTAYQPQNF	TGTGCCAGCAGTGAAGGACGGACAGCTTATCAGCCCCAGAATTTT	.	TRBV6-1	15	.	TRBJ1-5
CASSSPDSSYEQYF	TGTGCCAGCAGTTCCCCCGACAGTTCCTACGAGCAGTACTTC	.	TRBV6-5	14	.	TRBJ2-7
CASSKVGGGTEAFF	.	once	TRBV21-1	14	.	TRBJ1-1
CASWPGSSSAGEPQHF	TGTGCCAGCTGGCCCGGTTCGTCCTCGGCGGGGGAGCCCCAGCATTTT	.	TRBV2	16	.	TRBJ1-5
CAWSVRSSDTQYF	TGTGCCTGGAGTGTACGGTCGTCAGATACGCAGTATTTT	.	TRBV30	13	.	TRBJ2-3
CASSYASGGPPVFF	TGTGCCAGCAGTTACGCTAGCGGAGGCCCCCCGGTGTTCTTC	few	TRBV6-6	14	TRBD2	TRBJ2-1
CASSPPGTGNNEQFF	TGTGCCAGCAGCCCCCCGGGGACAGGGAACAATGAGCAGTTCTTC	.	TRBV7-9	15	TRBD1	TRBJ2-1
CASSQVAGEHYGYTF	TGTGCCAGCAGCCAAGTGGCAGGGGAACACTATGGCTACACCTTC	.	TRBV4-2	15	.	TRBJ1-2
CASSLQTAGANVLTF	TGTGCCAGCAGCTTGCAGACAGCTGGGGCCAACGTCCTGACTTTC	few	TRBV11-1	15	.	TRBJ2-6
CATSRDRGRGLQETQYF	TGTGCCACCAGCAGAGATCGAGGCAGGGGGCTCCAAGAGACCCAGTACTTC	.	TRBV15	17	TRBD1	TRBJ2-5
CASRGQADTEAFF	TGTGCCAGCAGGGGACAGGCAGACACTGAAGCTTTCTTT	.	TRBV6-5	13	TRBD1	TRBJ1-1
CASSLVLAEYEQYF	TGTGCCAGCAGCTTAGTCCTCGCAGAATACGAGCAGTACTTC	.	TRBV7-2	14	.	TRBJ2-7
CASSQSARGNTGELFF	TGCGCCAGCAGTCAATCAGCCCGGGGGAACACCGGGGAGCTGTTTTTT	.	TRBV23-1	16	.	TRBJ2-2
CASSYKSARVSYEQYF	TGTGCCAGCAGTTACAAGTCGGCCAGGGTCTCCTACGAGCAGTACTTC	.	TRBV6-5	16	.	TRBJ2-7
CASRRTGLGYEKLFF	TGTGCCAGTAGAAGGACAGGCCTTGGGTATGAAAAACTGTTTTTT	.	TRBV19	15	TRBD1	TRBJ1-4
CASSWQDRGSAKNIQYF	TGTGCCAGCAGCTGGCAGGACAGGGGATCGGCCAAAAACATTCAGTACTTC	.	TRBV7-2	17	TRBD1	TRBJ2-4
CASRITGFTEAFF	TGTGCCAGCAGGATAACAGGGTTCACTGAAGCTTTCTTT	.	TRBV27	13	.	TRBJ1-1
CASSPVYPRGQETQYF	TGTGCCAGCAGTCCTGTCTACCCCCGGGGGCAAGAGACCCAGTACTTC	few	TRBV27	16	.	TRBJ2-5
CASRARLASEQFF	TGTGCCAGCAGGGCCCGTCTTGCATCGGAGCAGTTCTTC	.	TRBV6-1	13	.	TRBJ2-1
CASSPGQGSDTQYF	TGTGCCAGCAGCCCGGGACAGGGATCAGATACGCAGTATTTT	.	TRBV7-2	14	TRBD1	TRBJ2-3
CASSAGGTGTETQYF	TGTGCCAGCAGCGCCGGCGGGACAGGGACGGAGACCCAGTACTTC	.	TRBV7-3	15	TRBD1	TRBJ2-5
CASSLGGRYSNQPQHF	TGTGCCAGCAGCTTAGGAGGGAGGTACAGCAATCAGCCCCAGCATTTT	.	TRBV7-2	16	.	TRBJ1-5
CASSPGTGHEKLFF	TGCGCCAGCAGCCCCGGGACAGGGCACGAAAAACTGTTTTTT	.	TRBV10-2	14	TRBD1	TRBJ1-4
CAWSAQSAPDTQYF	TGTGCCTGGAGTGCGCAAAGCGCCCCGGATACGCAGTATTTT	.	TRBV30	14	.	TRBJ2-3
CASSVVGGNGYTF	TGTGCCAGCAGCGTAGTGGGGGGAAATGGCTACACCTTC	.	TRBV9	13	.	TRBJ1-2
CASSQDAGTSGQETQYF	TGCGCCAGCAGCCAAGATGCCGGGACTAGCGGCCAAGAGACCCAGTACTTC	.	TRBV4-3	17	TRBD2	TRBJ2-5
CASSSAVNQPQHF	TGTGCCAGCAGTTCGGCGGTCAATCAGCCCCAGCATTTT	.	TRBV27	13	.	TRBJ1-5
CASSEWLGTSGSYNEQFF	TGTGCCAGCAGTGAATGGCTCGGGACTAGCGGGAGTTACAATGAGCAGTTCTTC	.	TRBV6-1	18	TRBD2	TRBJ2-1
CASSLSRTSGRVTGELFF	TGTGCCAGCAGTTTATCCCGGACTAGCGGGAGGGTCACCGGGGAGCTGTTTTTT	.	TRBV27	18	TRBD2	TRBJ2-2
CASSQDDGNPDTQYF	TGTGCCAGCAGCCAAGACGACGGGAACCCGGATACGCAGTATTTT	.	TRBV14	15	.	TRBJ2-3